This T cell receptor (beta chain) was recorded in a study of T cell responses to AZD1222 COVID-19 vaccine. Study-level results: Mostly white British, mostly female donors; authors suggested clonal diversity may be underestimated. Baseline serostatus was positive in only six AZD1222 recipients.

Assay used: immunoSEQ multiplex PCR; TCRdb lists only in-frame clones, some missing. Here the sample spans 90,000 to 120,000 clones, about 90% being singletons. Comment on this clone: Its specificity is unknown.

In germline, CDR1 is LGHDT, CDR2 YNNKEL (reference sequence). The CDR3 length is 11 residues. V lost 1 base, J lost 14 bases, and 9 bases lay in between. This receptor was identified in an adult in good health. The sequences come from peripheral blood, collected on day 0 of AZD1222 vaccination. The chain uses TRBV3-1 (or the pseudogene TRBV3-2) and TRBJ2-1; TRBD1 might be the D (5 bases). The CDR3 is CASSQGSREFF. CDR3 coding DNA: TGTGCCAGCAGCCAAGGCAGCAGGGAGTTCTTC.